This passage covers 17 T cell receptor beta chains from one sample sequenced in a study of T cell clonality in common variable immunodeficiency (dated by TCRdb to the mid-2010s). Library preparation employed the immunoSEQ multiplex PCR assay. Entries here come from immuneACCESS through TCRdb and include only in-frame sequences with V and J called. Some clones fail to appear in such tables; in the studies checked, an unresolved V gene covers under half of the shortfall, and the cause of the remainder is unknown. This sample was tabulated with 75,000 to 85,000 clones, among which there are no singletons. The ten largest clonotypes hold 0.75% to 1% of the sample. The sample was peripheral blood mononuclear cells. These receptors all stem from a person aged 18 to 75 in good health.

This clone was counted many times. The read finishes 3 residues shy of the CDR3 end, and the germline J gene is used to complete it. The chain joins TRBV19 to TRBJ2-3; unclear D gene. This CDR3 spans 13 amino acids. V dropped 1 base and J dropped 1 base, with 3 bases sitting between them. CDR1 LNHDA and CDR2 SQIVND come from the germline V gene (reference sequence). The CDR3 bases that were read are TGTGCCAGTAGTATAGCGGGCACAGATACG. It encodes CASSIAGTDT. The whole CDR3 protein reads CASSIAGTDTQYF.

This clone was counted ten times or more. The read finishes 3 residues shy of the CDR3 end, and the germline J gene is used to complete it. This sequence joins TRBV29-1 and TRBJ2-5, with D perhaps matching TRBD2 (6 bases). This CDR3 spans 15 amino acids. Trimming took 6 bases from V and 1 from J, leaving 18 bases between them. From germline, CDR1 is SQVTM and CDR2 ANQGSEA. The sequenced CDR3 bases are TGCAGCGTAACTCCCCGGGGGTCCCTCCAAGAGACC. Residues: CSVTPRGSLQET. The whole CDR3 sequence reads CSVTPRGSLQETQYF.

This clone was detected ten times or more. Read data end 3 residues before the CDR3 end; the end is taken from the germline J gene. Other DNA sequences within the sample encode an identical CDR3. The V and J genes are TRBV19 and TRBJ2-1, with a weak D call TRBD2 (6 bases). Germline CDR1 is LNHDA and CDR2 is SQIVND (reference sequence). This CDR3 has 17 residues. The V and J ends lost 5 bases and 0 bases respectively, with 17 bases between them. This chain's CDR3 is CASSSGLADSSYNEQFF. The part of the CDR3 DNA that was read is TGTGCCAGTAGTTCCGGGTTAGCGGATAGCTCCTACAATGAG.

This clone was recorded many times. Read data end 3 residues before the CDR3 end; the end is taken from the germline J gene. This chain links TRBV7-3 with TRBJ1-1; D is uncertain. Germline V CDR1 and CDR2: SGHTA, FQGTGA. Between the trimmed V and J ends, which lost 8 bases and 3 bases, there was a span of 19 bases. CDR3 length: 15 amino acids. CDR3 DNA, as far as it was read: TGTGCCAGCGGCTCAGGACCCGGGGAGGACACTGAA. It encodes CASGSGPGEDTE. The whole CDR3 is CASGSGPGEDTEAFF.

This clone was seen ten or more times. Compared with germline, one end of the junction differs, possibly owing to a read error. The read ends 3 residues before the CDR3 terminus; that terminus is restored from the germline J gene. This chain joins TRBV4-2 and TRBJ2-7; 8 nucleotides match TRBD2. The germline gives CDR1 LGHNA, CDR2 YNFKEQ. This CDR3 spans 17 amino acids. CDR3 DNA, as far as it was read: TGCGCCAGCAGCCAAGATCGGTCGCTAGCGGGTTCCTACGAG. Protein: CASSQDRSLAGSYE. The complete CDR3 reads CASSQDRSLAGSYEQYF.

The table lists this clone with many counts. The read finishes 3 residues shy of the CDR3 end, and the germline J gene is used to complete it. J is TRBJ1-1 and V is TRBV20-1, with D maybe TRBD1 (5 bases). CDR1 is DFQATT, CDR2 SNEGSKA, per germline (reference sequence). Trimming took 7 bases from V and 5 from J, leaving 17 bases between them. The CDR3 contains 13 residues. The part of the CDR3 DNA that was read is TGCAGTGTCCGAACGGGGGGATCTACTGAA. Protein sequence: CSVRTGGSTE. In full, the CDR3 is CSVRTGGSTEAFF.

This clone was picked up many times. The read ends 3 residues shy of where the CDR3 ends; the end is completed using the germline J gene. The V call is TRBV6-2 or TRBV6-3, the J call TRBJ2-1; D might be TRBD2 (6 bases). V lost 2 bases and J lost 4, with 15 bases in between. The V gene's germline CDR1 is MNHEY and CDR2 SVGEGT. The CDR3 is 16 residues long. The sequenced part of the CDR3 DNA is TGTGCCAGCAGTTACACGGCGGAGGGGTCTTACAATGAG. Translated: CASSYTAEGSYNE. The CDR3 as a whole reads CASSYTAEGSYNEQFF.

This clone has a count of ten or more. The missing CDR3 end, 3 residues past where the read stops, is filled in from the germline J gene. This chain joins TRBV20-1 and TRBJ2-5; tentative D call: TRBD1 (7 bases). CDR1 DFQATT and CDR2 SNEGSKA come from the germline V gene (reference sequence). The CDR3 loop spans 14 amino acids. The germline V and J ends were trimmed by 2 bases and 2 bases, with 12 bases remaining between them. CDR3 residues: CSARKTGRQETQYF. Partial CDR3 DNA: TGCAGTGCTAGAAAGACAGGGAGGCAAGAGACC.

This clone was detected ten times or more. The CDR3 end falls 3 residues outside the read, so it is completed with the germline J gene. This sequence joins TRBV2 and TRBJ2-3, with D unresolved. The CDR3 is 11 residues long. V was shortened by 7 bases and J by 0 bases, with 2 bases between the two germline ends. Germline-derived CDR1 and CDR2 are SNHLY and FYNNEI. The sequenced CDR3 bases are TGTGCCAGCACGAGCACAGATACG. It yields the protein CASTSTDT. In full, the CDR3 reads CASTSTDTQYF.

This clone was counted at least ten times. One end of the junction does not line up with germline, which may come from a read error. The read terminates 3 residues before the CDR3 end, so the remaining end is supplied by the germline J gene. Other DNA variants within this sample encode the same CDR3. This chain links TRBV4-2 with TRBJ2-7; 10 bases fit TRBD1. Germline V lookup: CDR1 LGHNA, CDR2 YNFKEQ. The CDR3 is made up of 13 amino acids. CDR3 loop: CASSRDRGYEQYF. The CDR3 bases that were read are TGCGCCAGCAGCCGGGACAGGGGCTACGAG.

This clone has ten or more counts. CDR3 loop: CSATVTSALFQETQYF. Incomplete CDR3 DNA: TGCAGTGCTACCGTGACTAGCGCACTCTTCCAAGAGACC. The J gene is TRBJ2-5, the V gene TRBV20-1, with TRBD2 identical over 8 bases. With the read ending 3 residues before the CDR3 end, the germline J gene is used to fill in that end. Germline CDR1 is DFQATT and CDR2 is SNEGSKA (reference sequence). Unmatched junction bases numbered 11, after V lost 4 bases and J lost 1 base. The CDR3 runs to 16 residues.

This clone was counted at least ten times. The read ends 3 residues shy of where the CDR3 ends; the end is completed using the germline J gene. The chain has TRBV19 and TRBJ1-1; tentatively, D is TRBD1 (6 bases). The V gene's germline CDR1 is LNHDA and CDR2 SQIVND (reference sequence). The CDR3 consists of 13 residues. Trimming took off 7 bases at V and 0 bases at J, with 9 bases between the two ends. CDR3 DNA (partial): TGTGCCAGTAAGCAGGGGTTGAACACTGAA. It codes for CASKQGLNTE. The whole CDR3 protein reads CASKQGLNTEAFF.

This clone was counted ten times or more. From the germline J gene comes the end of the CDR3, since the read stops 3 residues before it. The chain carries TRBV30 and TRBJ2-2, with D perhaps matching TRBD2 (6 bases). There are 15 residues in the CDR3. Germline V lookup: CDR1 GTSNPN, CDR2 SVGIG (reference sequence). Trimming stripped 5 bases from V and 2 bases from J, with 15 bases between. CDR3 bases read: TGTGCCTGGGGATCGTTAGCGGTAAACACCGGGGAG. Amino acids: CAWGSLAVNTGE. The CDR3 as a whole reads CAWGSLAVNTGELFF.

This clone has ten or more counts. CDR3 region: CASSLIRNEQFF. The sequenced CDR3 bases are TGTGCCAGCAGCTTGATCAGGAATGAG. This chain uses TRBV5-6 with TRBJ2-1; D is unresolved. From the germline J gene comes the end of the CDR3, since the read stops 3 residues before it. With 1 base removed from V and 7 bases from J, the gap between germline ends came to 6 bases. The CDR3 has 12 residues. In germline, CDR1 is SGHDT, CDR2 YYEEEE.

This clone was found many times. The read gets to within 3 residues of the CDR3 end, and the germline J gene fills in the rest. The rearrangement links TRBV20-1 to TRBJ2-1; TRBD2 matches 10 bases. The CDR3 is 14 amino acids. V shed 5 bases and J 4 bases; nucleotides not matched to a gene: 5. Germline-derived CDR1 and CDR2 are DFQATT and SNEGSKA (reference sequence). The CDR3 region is CSAPLAGVYNEQFF. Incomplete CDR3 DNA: TGCAGTGCTCCCCTAGCGGGAGTTTACAATGAG.

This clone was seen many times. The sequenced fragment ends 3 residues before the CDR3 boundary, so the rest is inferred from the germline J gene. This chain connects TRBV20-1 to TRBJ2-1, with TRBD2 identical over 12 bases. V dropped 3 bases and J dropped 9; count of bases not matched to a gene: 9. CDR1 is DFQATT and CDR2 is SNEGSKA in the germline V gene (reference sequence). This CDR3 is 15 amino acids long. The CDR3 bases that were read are TGCAGTGCTAGGGGGACTAGCGGGTCCTCGTGTGAG. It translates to CSARGTSGSSCE. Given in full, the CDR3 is CSARGTSGSSCEQFF.

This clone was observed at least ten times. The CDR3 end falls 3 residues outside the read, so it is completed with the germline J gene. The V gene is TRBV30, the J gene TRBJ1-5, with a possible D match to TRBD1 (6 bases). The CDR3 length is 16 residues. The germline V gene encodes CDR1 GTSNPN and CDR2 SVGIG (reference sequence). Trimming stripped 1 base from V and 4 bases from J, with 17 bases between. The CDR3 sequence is CAWSARPPGANQPQHF. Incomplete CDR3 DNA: TGTGCCTGGAGTGCCCGCCCCCCAGGGGCAAATCAGCCC.